Following are 9 T cell receptor beta chains from one sample sequenced in a study of PD-1 blockade in classical Hodgkin lymphoma. Each patient's relapse followed autologous stem cell transplantation, and brentuximab vedotin exposure varied. Sequencing used immunoSEQ multiplex PCR; TCRdb keeps in-frame clones, though not all of them. The sample holds 95,000 to 120,000 clones, 89% seen once. Here the sequenced sample was peripheral blood mononuclear cells (PBMCs), taken before the second cycle of nivolumab. These receptor sequences come from a human donor with classical Hodgkin lymphoma.

This clone was counted between two and nine times. The chain links TRBV6-5 to TRBJ1-4, with 9 bases aligning to TRBD1. The CDR3 covers 15 residues. Losses at the gene ends were 6 bases for V and 7 bases for J; bases not matched to a gene: 9. Germline CDR1 and CDR2: MNHEY and SVGAGI. CDR3 sequence: CASSPETGGFEKLFF. CDR3 bases: TGTGCCAGCAGCCCCGAGACAGGGGGATTTGAAAAACTGTTTTTT.

The chain carries TRBV6-5 and TRBJ1-5; no clear D. The germline V gene has CDR1 MNHEY and CDR2 SVGAGI. This CDR3 contains 13 residues. The ends were cut back, 6 bases at V and 3 bases at J, with 9 bases in the middle. CDR3 nucleotides: TGTGCCAGCAGCCAATTCAACAATCAGCCCCAGCATTTT. It is translated as CASSQFNNQPQHF.

Here the CDR3 DNA reads TGTGCCAGCAGTCGCCGGCCCGGCGGGGCCGGGGAGCTGTTTTTT. It codes for CASSRRPGGAGELFF. V is TRBV28 and J is TRBJ2-2; the D gene is possibly TRBD2 (6 bases). V was shortened by 5 bases and J by 6 bases, with 16 bases between the two germline ends. There are 15 residues in the CDR3. CDR1 and CDR2 from the germline V gene are MDHEN and SYDVKM.

The chain joins TRBV27 to TRBJ2-1, with 11 bases lining up with TRBD2. The CDR3 covers 13 residues. V dropped 9 bases and J dropped 5; count of bases not matched to a gene: 3. The germline V gene encodes CDR1 MNHEY and CDR2 SMNVEV (reference sequence). The DNA of the CDR3 is TGTGCCAGTGGGACTAGCGGTAACAATGAGCAGTTCTTC. Protein sequence: CASGTSGNNEQFF.

The V call is TRBV29-1, the J call TRBJ1-2; no clear D gene. Germline lookup yields CDR1 SQVTM and CDR2 ANQGSEA. The CDR3 sequence is 11 residues long. With 6 bases removed from V and 4 bases from J, the gap between germline ends came to 9 bases. CDR3 in amino acids: CSVDQSYGYTF. In nucleotides, the CDR3 is TGCAGCGTCGACCAGAGCTATGGCTACACCTTC.

The chain is built from TRBV7-2 and TRBJ2-7; the D gene is possibly TRBD1 (7 bases). The germline CDR1 and CDR2 sequences are SGHTA and FQGNSA. Trimming cost V 3 bases and J 0 bases, with 15 bases left between them. CDR3 length: 16 residues. The CDR3 coding sequence is TGTGCCAGCAGCTTGGAGGGGGCCAGAGCCTCCTACGAGCAGTACTTC. Encoded protein: CASSLEGARASYEQYF.

The chain uses TRBV6-5 and TRBJ2-5; D is perhaps TRBD1 (6 bases). V lost 5 bases and J lost 3, with 10 bases in between. The CDR3 covers 13 residues. The V gene's germline CDR1 is MNHEY and CDR2 SVGAGI. CDR3 residues: CASSLQGKETQYF. The CDR3 DNA reads TGTGCCAGCAGTCTGCAGGGGAAAGAGACCCAGTACTTC.

The chain links TRBV19 to TRBJ1-5, with 7 bases that match TRBD1. Germline assignment: CDR1 LNHDA and CDR2 SQIVND (reference sequence). This CDR3 has 18 residues. V lost 9 bases and J lost 0; bases outside the gene matches: 17. In nucleotides, the CDR3 is TGTGCCAGCCAGACTGGGACAGCTTTACAGTATAGCAATCAGCCCCAGCATTTT. It codes for CASQTGTALQYSNQPQHF.

The V and J genes are TRBV28 and TRBJ1-1; D not certain. CDR1 and CDR2 from the germline V gene are MDHEN and SYDVKM. The ends were cut back, 7 bases at V and 0 bases at J, with 9 bases in the middle. The CDR3 sequence is 13 residues long. The CDR3 spells CASKELLNTEAFF. The CDR3 DNA sequence: TGTGCCAGCAAAGAACTCTTGAACACTGAAGCTTTCTTT. The full variable domain, completed using reference TRBV28 and TRBJ1-1, is DVKVTQSSRYLVKRTGEKVFLECVQDMDHENMFWYRQDPGLGLRLIYFSYDVKMKEKGDIPEGYSVSREKKERFSLILESASTNQTSMYLCASKELLNTEAFFGQGTRLTVV.